Sequencing of this T cell receptor beta chain was carried out in a study of blood T cell repertoires in COVID-19. As for the study in general: Donors in the United States, Italy and Spain gave samples during acute or convalescent COVID-19. The cDNA or gDNA used as material had been derived from T cells, B-cell-depleted T cells, or PBMCs.

Study members were between about 18 and 100 years old and lived in about two dozen US regions. In assigning cohorts, the study relied on participant-reported clinical history. The germline V gene encodes CDR1 MNHEY and CDR2 SMNVEV (reference sequence). The CDR3 is 17 residues long. Germline trimming cut 4 bases from V and 4 bases from J; bases unmatched to any gene: 4. The protocol was immunoSEQ multiplex PCR, while the TCRdb copy is restricted to in-frame clones and leaves out a portion. Of some 200,000 clones in the sample, more than 75% were seen once. V and J are TRBV27 and TRBJ2-2; TRBD2 matches 15 bases. The sequenced material came from PBMCs or T cells enriched from blood (not recorded which). The receptor's source is a woman between 45 and 65 years old who had recovered from COVID-19. The CDR3 nucleotides read TGTGCCAGCAGTTGGACTAGCGGGAGGGCCACCACCGGGGAGCTGTTTTTT. Its translation is CASSWTSGRATTGELFF.